A single sample gave rise to the 25 T cell receptor beta chains below, sequenced in a study of control samples from healthy donors and cancer patients. Using immunoSEQ multiplex PCR, the repertoire was profiled, and TCRdb retains in-frame clones only, with some absent. This sample has some 74,000 clones, with roughly 88% found just once. Source material: blood. Source of these receptors: a woman between 45 and 60 years old in good health.

The CDR3 here is CASSLGGGTGTYGYTF. CDR3 DNA sequence: TGTGCCAGCAGCTTAGGGGGCGGGACAGGGACTTATGGCTACACCTTC. The V call is TRBV7-9, the J call TRBJ1-2; 9 bases line up with TRBD1. The germline CDR1 and CDR2 sequences are SEHNR and FQNEAQ (reference sequence). V trimming: 1 base; J trimming: 5 bases; junction bases outside the gene matches: 8. CDR3 length equals 16 residues.

For this clone: At one end the junction does not follow the germline gene, possibly because of a read error. V usage is TRBV12-3 or TRBV12-4 and J usage is TRBJ1-3; D is undetermined. The CDR3 sequence is 13 residues long. This chain's CDR3 is CASSRPPGYTIYF. CDR3 sequence (DNA): TGTGCCAGCAGCCGGCCCCCTGGATACACCATATATTTT.

Only one count was recorded for this clone. The gene calls are TRBV20-1 and TRBJ1-4; D is undetermined. With 5 bases removed from V and 8 bases from J, the gap between germline ends came to 9 bases. Germline V gene sequence: CDR1 DFQATT, CDR2 SNEGSKA (reference sequence). The CDR3 has 11 residues. In DNA, the CDR3 is TGCAGTGCTGGTTCACAAGAAAAACTGTTTTTT. This translates into CSAGSQEKLFF.

The rearrangement links TRBV18 to TRBJ1-2; 7 positions match TRBD1. V was pared by 3 bases and J by 7 bases, with 11 bases of the junction left unmatched. Germline V lookup: CDR1 KGHSH, CDR2 LQKENI. The CDR3 is 15 amino acids. CDR3: CASSPDRTNPSGYTF. CDR3 nucleotide sequence: TGTGCCAGCTCACCGGACAGGACAAACCCCTCTGGCTACACCTTC.

The chain combines TRBV24-1 with TRBJ2-1; 9 bases line up with TRBD2. With 5 bases clipped from V and 5 bases from J, the junction kept 12 bases outside the gene matches. The germline CDR1 and CDR2 sequences are KGHDR and SFDVKD. The CDR3 consists of 17 residues. The DNA of the CDR3 is TGTGCCACCAGTGCCCCAAGGCTAGCGGGGAGTAACAATGAGCAGTTCTTC. Its translation: CATSAPRLAGSNNEQFF.

This clone has just one count. The V and J genes are TRBV20-1 and TRBJ2-7; D remains ambiguous. The V gene lost 0 bases and the J gene lost 5 bases, with 5 bases spanning the gap. CDR3 length: 11 residues. Germline V lookup: CDR1 DFQATT, CDR2 SNEGSKA (reference sequence). The CDR3 reads CSAREVNEQYF. CDR3 in DNA: TGCAGTGCTAGAGAGGTAAACGAGCAGTACTTC.

The chain uses TRBV18 and TRBJ2-1; D is undetermined. The ends were cut back, 2 bases at V and 0 bases at J, with 11 bases in the middle. The CDR3 length is 16 residues. Germline V gene sequence: CDR1 KGHSH, CDR2 LQKENI. The CDR3 protein is CASSPVRRFSYNEQFF. The DNA for the CDR3 is TGTGCCAGCTCACCAGTTCGTAGGTTCTCCTACAATGAGCAGTTCTTC.

The gene calls are TRBV14 and TRBJ2-1; no firm D call. Trimming left V 4 bases short and J 0 bases short, with 10 bases between. The germline V gene encodes CDR1 SGHDN and CDR2 FVKESK. This CDR3 region has 15 residues. The CDR3 loop reads CASSLQSHSYNEQFF. The DNA for the CDR3 is TGTGCCAGCAGCCTCCAGAGTCACTCCTACAATGAGCAGTTCTTC.

V is TRBV18 and J is TRBJ2-7, with 10 bases aligning to TRBD1. This CDR3 spans 17 amino acids. Germline V CDR1 and CDR2: KGHSH, LQKENI. Germline trimming cut 2 bases from V and 7 bases from J; bases unmatched to any gene: 14. The CDR3 bases are TGTGCCAGCTCACCATTAAAGATAGGACAGGGGGTCGGGGAGCAGTACTTC. This encodes CASSPLKIGQGVGEQYF. Full variable domain (rest looked up from reference TRBV18 and TRBJ2-7): NAGVMQNPRHLVRRRGQEARLRCSPMKGHSHVYWYRQLPEEGLKFMVYLQKENIIDESGMPKERFSAEFPKEGPSILRIQQVVRGDSAAYFCASSPLKIGQGVGEQYFGPGTRLTVT.

The chain recombines TRBV9 with TRBJ2-3, with TRBD2 identical over 16 bases. There are 18 residues in the CDR3. Trimming took 2 bases from V and 1 from J; bases not matched to a gene: 4. Germline V gene lookup returns CDR1 SGDLS and CDR2 YYNGEE. CDR3 region: CASSVGTSGGAGTDTQYF. The CDR3 region has the DNA TGTGCCAGCAGCGTCGGGACTAGCGGGGGGGCCGGCACAGATACGCAGTATTTT.

V gene TRBV4-1 combines with J gene TRBJ1-2; the D gene is possibly TRBD1 (6 bases). The CDR3 extends over 16 amino acids. Germline CDR1 MGHRA, CDR2 YSYEKL. The V end lost 3 bases, the J end lost 3 bases, and 17 bases lay between the germline ends. The CDR3 reads CASSHLPGNRDYGYTF. DNA of the CDR3: TGCGCCAGCAGCCACCTCCCCGGGAACAGGGACTATGGCTACACCTTC.

The table lists this clone with a count of one. The junction departs from the called germline gene at one end, perhaps through a read error. The V gene is TRBV4-1, the J gene TRBJ1-4; D is unresolved. Germline CDR1 MGHRA, CDR2 YSYEKL. The CDR3 has 17 residues. In DNA, the CDR3 is TGCGCCAGCAGACAAGAAACAAGGATCTCAACTAATGAAAAACTGTTTTTT. As protein: CASRQETRISTNEKLFF.

The chain links TRBV24-1 to TRBJ2-1; no reliable D call. The germline V gene has CDR1 KGHDR and CDR2 SFDVKD. The CDR3 has 14 residues. V lost 4 bases to trimming and J lost 4 bases, with 10 bases between them. The CDR3 bases are TGTGCCACCAGTGACCCTCCTGATTACAATGAGCAGTTCTTC. Translated, it gives CATSDPPDYNEQFF.

The chain has TRBV3-1 (or the pseudogene TRBV3-2) and TRBJ2-7; D ambiguous. Trimming removed 3 bases from V and 6 bases from J, with 12 bases in between. Germline values: CDR1 LGHDT, CDR2 YNNKEL (reference sequence). CDR3 length: 13 amino acids. CDR3 in DNA: TGTGCCAGCAGCCAGACTCCACAAAGCGAGCAGTACTTC. This encodes CASSQTPQSEQYF.

This chain links TRBV27 with TRBJ2-3; D gene unclear. The CDR3 is made up of 15 amino acids. Trimming cost V 4 bases and J 5 bases, with 16 bases left between them. The germline gives CDR1 MNHEY, CDR2 SMNVEV (reference sequence). The CDR3 loop is CASSSWQHKLDTQYF. CDR3 in DNA: TGTGCCAGCAGTTCTTGGCAGCATAAATTAGATACGCAGTATTTT.

J is TRBJ2-2 and V is TRBV4-1; no reliable D call. CDR3 size: 12 residues. Germline V gives CDR1 MGHRA, CDR2 YSYEKL. The germline V and J ends were trimmed by 3 bases and 8 bases, with 7 bases remaining between them. The CDR3 sequence: CASSQRSGELFF. The CDR3 DNA is TGCGCCAGCAGCCAGCGCTCAGGGGAGCTGTTTTTT.

The CDR3 nucleotides are TGTGCCAGCAGTGAAGCGGTGGGGGCTGTCTATAATTCACCCCTCCACTTT. Translation: CASSEAVGAVYNSPLHF. The chain joins TRBV2 to TRBJ1-6, with D perhaps TRBD1 (6 bases). In germline, CDR1 is SNHLY, CDR2 FYNNEI. This CDR3 has 17 amino acids. V dropped 0 bases and J dropped 3 bases, with 12 bases sitting between them.

The chain joins TRBV30 to TRBJ1-3, with no clear D. The CDR3 length is 14 residues. Germline loops: CDR1 GTSNPN, CDR2 SVGIG (reference sequence). Trimming cost V 1 base and J 1 base, with 8 bases left between them. The CDR3 coding sequence is TGTGCCTGGAGTGACCGGGGATCTGGAAACACCATATATTTT. This encodes CAWSDRGSGNTIYF.

The J gene is TRBJ1-2, the V gene TRBV15, with 8 bases aligning to TRBD1. The CDR3 has 15 amino acids. J gave up 3 bases and V 9 bases, and 12 bases lay outside the gene matches. CDR1 is LNHNV, CDR2 YYDKDF, per germline (reference sequence). CDR3 amino acids: CATAPQPGQDYGYTF. CDR3 DNA: TGTGCCACAGCCCCTCAACCGGGACAGGACTATGGCTACACCTTC.

The chain has TRBV5-1 and TRBJ1-1; D is unclear. The V gene's germline CDR1 is SGHRS and CDR2 YFSETQ. The V end lost 0 bases, the J end lost 0 bases, and 9 bases lay between the germline ends. The CDR3 extends over 15 amino acids. The CDR3 DNA reads TGCGCCAGCAGCTTGGACGGAGGCCTGAACACTGAAGCTTTCTTT. It yields the protein CASSLDGGLNTEAFF.

The chain uses TRBV20-1 and TRBJ2-3; 8 nucleotides line up with TRBD2. J lost 14 bases, V lost 6 bases, and 10 bases had no gene match. Germline loops: CDR1 DFQATT, CDR2 SNEGSKA (reference sequence). The CDR3 covers 11 residues. The CDR3 bases are TGCAGTGCAGCGGAACTAGCGGTTATGTATTTT. The encoded protein is CSAAELAVMYF.

The chain recombines TRBV7-9 with TRBJ2-3, with unresolved D. Looked up from germline, CDR1 is SEHNR and CDR2 is FQNEAQ (reference sequence). The CDR3 contains 17 residues. The V end lost 0 bases, the J end lost 2 bases, and 15 bases lay between the germline ends. The chain's CDR3 is CASSLAKVRPLTDTQYF. CDR3 coding DNA: TGTGCCAGCAGCTTAGCGAAGGTGAGACCTCTCACAGATACGCAGTATTTT.

J is TRBJ2-5 and V is TRBV4-1; 9 bases match TRBD2. CDR1 and CDR2 (germline): MGHRA, YSYEKL. This CDR3 is built from 16 residues. V lost 3 bases to trimming and J lost 2 bases; unmatched junction nucleotides: 7. Here the CDR3 DNA reads TGCGCCAGCAGCCACCTAATAGCGGGGGTACAAGAGACCCAGTACTTC. Translating it yields CASSHLIAGVQETQYF.

This clone was observed a handful of times. This rearrangement joins TRBV9 to TRBJ2-2, with TRBD1 identical over 11 bases. Germline loops: CDR1 SGDLS, CDR2 YYNGEE. J gave up 6 bases and V 8 bases, and 6 bases lay outside the gene matches. The CDR3 is 14 amino acids. Here the CDR3 reads CASRRTGGPGELFF. The CDR3 DNA follows: TGTGCCAGTCGAAGGACAGGGGGCCCCGGGGAGCTGTTTTTT.

This rearrangement joins TRBV5-6 to TRBJ2-4; D is possibly TRBD2 (6 bases). This CDR3 is 15 amino acids long. Looked up from germline, CDR1 is SGHDT and CDR2 is YYEEEE. Trimming cost V 4 bases and J 4 bases, with 15 bases left between them. The CDR3 region has the DNA TGTGCCAGCAGCGGGGGGAGTCTACCTAAAAACATTCAGTACTTC. It translates to CASSGGSLPKNIQYF.